This section outlines one T cell receptor beta chain sequence together with its context. The antigen is not known. The data were taken from a study of cytomegalovirus exposure and HLA in healthy donors. The study, taken as a whole, reports: Segments of the TCR beta V type were, in most cases, productive about 87% or about 30% of the time in an earlier analysis.

In germline, CDR1 is SGHNT, CDR2 YYREEE (reference sequence). This CDR3 comprises 14 residues. After removal of 4 bases from V and 5 bases from J, the junction contained 8 bases not matched to a gene. 13 Jbeta primers and 60 Vbeta primers were used for the PCR. Generated by immunoSEQ multiplex PCR, the TCRdb table keeps only in-frame clones and is missing some. The sample lists 150,000 to 200,000 clones; 75% to 80% were seen once. The sequenced sample consisted of PBMCs. The sequence was obtained from a woman between 35 and 50 years old in good health and CMV-seronegative. The chain joins TRBV5-4 to TRBJ2-7, with 8 positions matching TRBD1. This CDR3 is CASSAAGGWDEQYF. The CDR3 DNA follows: TGTGCCAGCAGCGCCGCAGGGGGCTGGGACGAGCAGTACTTC.